A selection of T cell receptor beta chains follows, all from one sample in a study of T cell changes during pregnancy in multiple sclerosis. Sequencing used immunoSEQ multiplex PCR; TCRdb keeps in-frame clones, though not all of them. The profile shows tens of thousands of clones, about 90% of them singletons. The sample was CD4+ T cells from peripheral blood mononuclear cells, taken in the third trimester of pregnancy. These receptors were obtained from a female donor in good health, enrolled as a control in a pregnancy study. CDR3s include the opening cysteine and the closing phenylalanine or tryptophan. D genes are given only for firm matches. Some rows mark clone size as missing; the rest say once, few, many or name a class of expanded clone.

d_gene | j_gene | v_gene | len | abundance | CDR3aa | CDR3nt
NA | TRBJ2-3 | TRBV28 | 14 | NA | CASSSAGAPKSQYF | TGTGCCAGCAGTTCGGCGGGGGCCCCCAAGTCGCAGTATTTT
NA | TRBJ2-7 | TRBV5-1 | 19 | NA | CASSLISAGAALSSYEQYF | TGCGCCAGCAGCTTGATATCAGCTGGGGCTGCCCTTTCTTCCTACGAGCAGTACTTC
NA | TRBJ1-1 | TRBV6-5 | 12 | NA | CASRQAGTEAFF | TGTGCCAGCCGGCAGGCAGGAACTGAAGCTTTCTTT
NA | TRBJ1-1 | TRBV4-3 | 13 | NA | CASSQDYRLEAFF | TGCGCCAGCAGCCAAGATTACAGGCTCGAAGCTTTCTTT
NA | TRBJ2-7 | TRBV5-1 | 16 | NA | CASSLEPEDYFYEQYF | TGCGCCAGCAGTTTAGAACCGGAGGACTACTTTTACGAGCAGTACTTC
NA | TRBJ1-5 | TRBV15 | 14 | NA | CATSRVQGNQPQHF | TGTGCCACCAGCAGAGTACAGGGCAATCAGCCCCAGCATTTT
NA | TRBJ2-7 | TRBV4-1 | 13 | NA | CASSQEEAYEQYF | TGCGCCAGCAGCCAAGAAGAGGCCTACGAGCAGTACTTC
TRBD2 | TRBJ2-7 | TRBV28 | 15 | once | CASSRTSGASYEQYF | TGTGCCAGCAGCCGGACTAGCGGGGCCTCCTACGAGCAGTACTTC
NA | TRBJ2-7 | TRBV2 | 16 | NA | CASRGAGQAEVGEQYF | TGTGCCAGCAGGGGGGCCGGCCAGGCTGAGGTAGGCGAGCAGTACTTC
TRBD1 | TRBJ2-3 | TRBV9 | 11 | NA | CASSDRDRQYF | TGTGCCAGCAGCGACCGGGACAGGCAGTATTTT
NA | TRBJ2-7 | TRBV28 | 14 | NA | CASSTGLDLYEQYF | TGTGCCAGCTCTACAGGGTTGGATTTGTACGAGCAGTACTTC
TRBD2 | TRBJ2-3 | TRBV7-3 | 15 | NA | CASSWTSGLGDTQYF | TGTGCCAGCAGCTGGACTAGCGGGTTGGGGGATACGCAGTATTTT
NA | TRBJ1-5 | TRBV2 | 14 | NA | CASSQDYSNQPQHF | TGTGCCAGCTCCCAGGATTATAGCAATCAGCCCCAGCATTTT
TRBD1 | TRBJ2-7 | TRBV7-2 | 14 | once | CASSSGTGGLEQYF | TGTGCCAGCAGCTCCGGGACAGGGGGGCTGGAGCAGTACTTC
NA | TRBJ1-3 | TRBV5-1 | 14 | NA | CASSPGEGGNTIYF | TGCGCCAGCAGCCCAGGGGAAGGTGGAAACACCATATATTTT
NA | TRBJ2-6 | TRBV6-1 | 15 | few | CASSEDSSGANVLTF | TGTGCCAGCAGTGAAGACAGCTCTGGGGCCAACGTCCTGACTTTC
NA | TRBJ2-7 | TRBV7-8 | 11 | NA | CASSSYYEQYF | TGTGCCAGCAGCTCCTACTACGAGCAGTACTTC
TRBD2 | TRBJ2-3 | TRBV5-4 | 14 | NA | CASSPAGGPDTQYF | TGTGCCAGCAGCCCAGCGGGAGGGCCAGATACGCAGTATTTT
NA | TRBJ2-2 | TRBV18 | 16 | NA | CASSPRSGPNTGELFF | TGTGCCAGCTCCCCTCGTAGCGGTCCGAACACCGGGGAGCTGTTTTTT
TRBD1 | TRBJ2-7 | TRBV2 | 17 | NA | CASSEGFGQGVIYEQYF | TGTGCCAGCAGTGAAGGGTTCGGACAGGGGGTTATCTACGAGCAGTACTTC
NA | TRBJ2-5 | TRBV7-2 | 13 | NA | CASRPDSQETQYF | TGTGCCAGCAGGCCGGACAGCCAAGAGACCCAGTACTTC
TRBD1 | TRBJ2-3 | TRBV28 | 13 | NA | CASSRQGPDTQYF | TGTGCCAGCAGCCGACAGGGGCCAGATACGCAGTATTTT
TRBD2 | TRBJ2-4 | TRBV28 | 14 | NA | CASSPGGGKNIQYF | TGTGCCAGCAGCCCGGGGGGGGGCAAAAACATTCAGTACTTC
NA | TRBJ2-5 | TRBV15 | 16 | NA | CATSSNRDRNQETQYF | TGTGCCACCAGCAGCAATAGAGACAGAAACCAAGAGACCCAGTACTTC
NA | TRBJ1-2 | TRBV29-1 | 12 | NA | CSVVPGIDGYTF | TGCAGCGTTGTGCCGGGAATTGATGGCTACACCTTC
NA | TRBJ1-4 | TRBV18 | 12 | NA | CASSPAGEKLFF | TGTGCCAGCTCACCAGCAGGAGAAAAACTGTTTTTT
TRBD2 | TRBJ2-4 | TRBV5-4 | 16 | once | CASSSQTSGRGNIQYF | TGTGCCAGCAGTTCTCAGACTAGCGGGAGGGGTAACATTCAGTACTTC
TRBD2 | TRBJ2-3 | TRBV2 | 15 | NA | CASGTSGTQTDTQYF | TGTGCCAGCGGGACTAGCGGGACCCAAACAGATACGCAGTATTTT
TRBD1 | TRBJ2-5 | TRBV7-8 | 15 | NA | CASRWGQGTQETQYF | TGTGCCAGCAGATGGGGACAGGGGACCCAAGAGACCCAGTACTTC
TRBD1 | TRBJ2-2 | TRBV5-1 | 16 | NA | CASSLGGRGRTGELFF | TGCGCCAGCAGCTTGGGTGGCAGGGGGCGTACCGGGGAGCTGTTTTTT
NA | TRBJ2-3 | TRBV28 | 16 | NA | CASSLPLGRGTDTQYF | TGTGCCAGCAGTTTACCCTTAGGCAGGGGCACAGATACGCAGTATTTT
NA | TRBJ2-5 | TRBV6-1 | 14 | few | CASSESPYQETQYF | TGTGCCAGCAGTGAATCCCCTTACCAAGAGACCCAGTACTTC
TRBD2 | TRBJ2-1 | TRBV13 | 14 | NA | CASSLKRGRNEQFF | TGTGCCAGCAGCTTAAAGCGGGGGCGGAATGAGCAGTTCTTC
NA | TRBJ1-3 | TRBV7-2 | 12 | NA | CASSLDTATIYF | TGTGCCAGCAGCTTAGACACCGCCACCATATATTTT
TRBD1 | TRBJ1-2 | TRBV28 | 14 | few | CASSSGGHDYGYTF | TGTGCCAGCAGCTCAGGGGGCCACGACTATGGCTACACCTTC
NA | TRBJ2-5 | TRBV4-2 | 15 | NA | CASSREIGGRETQYF | TGTGCCAGCAGCCGAGAGATAGGGGGACGAGAGACCCAGTACTTC
TRBD2 | TRBJ2-4 | TRBV6-5 | 15 | NA | CASSLRGDRKNIQYF | TGTGCCAGCAGTCTACGGGGGGACCGGAAAAACATTCAGTACTTC
NA | TRBJ2-7 | TRBV28 | 13 | NA | CASSPPPVYEQYF | TGTGCCAGCAGTCCTCCCCCGGTGTACGAGCAGTACTTC
NA | TRBJ1-4 | TRBV5-4 | 14 | NA | CASSLSRGNEKLFF | TGTGCCAGCAGCTTGAGCAGGGGCAATGAAAAACTGTTTTTT
TRBD2 | TRBJ2-7 | TRBV5-6 | 13 | NA | CASSYGLAAEQYF | TGTGCCAGCAGCTACGGACTAGCGGCCGAGCAGTACTTC